This T cell receptor (beta chain) was documented in a study of neoadjuvant anti-PD-1 for oral cavity cancer. The overall study: Before surgery, most patients got three to four biweekly 3 mg/kg nivolumab doses. Non-progressing patients received a fourth nivolumab dose near day 43, then surgery on days 50-56.

Time point given: after neoadjuvant nivolumab, at surgical resection. These oral cavity squamous cell carcinomas were HPV-negative and locally advanced. PBMCs were not maintained or expanded in culture before analysis. CDR1 is SGHAT and CDR2 is FQNNGV in the germline V gene. The V end lost 8 bases, the J end lost 4 bases, and 6 bases lay between the germline ends. The CDR3 length is 11 residues. The method was immunoSEQ multiplex PCR; TCRdb's version includes in-frame clones alone and lacks a portion of them. This repertoire shows approximately 43,000 clones, roughly 77% found once; its top ten account for around 5.1%.

The receptor's source is a person aged 35 to 85 with oral cavity squamous cell carcinoma. The sequenced sample was PBMCs, obtained after nivolumab (anti-PD-1) treatment. V and J are TRBV11-2 and TRBJ1-3; D gene ambiguous. Written as DNA, the CDR3 is TGTGCCAGCGCTGTGGGAAACACCATATATTTT. This gives the protein CASAVGNTIYF.